What follows are 32 T cell receptor beta chains derived from one specimen sequenced in a study of CD8+CD57+ T cells in acquired aplastic anemia. TCR beta VDJ and CDR3 profiles were obtained from a genomic DNA template. TCRdb reprocessed the reads with MiXCR, giving one entry per CDR3 protein. This sample has 200,000 or so distinct CDR3 sequences, with less than 65% found just once. What was sequenced was sorted CD4+, CD8+, or CD8+CD57+ T cells (not recorded which) from PBMCs. The source of these receptors is a human donor with severe aplastic anemia or a healthy control (not recorded which).

A note on this clonotype: Germline and junction disagree at one end, which may indicate a read error. This chain uses TRBV2 with TRBJ2-7, with 9 bases lining up with TRBD1. CDR3 size: 10 residues. The germline V gene encodes CDR1 SNHLY and CDR2 FYNNEI. The CDR3 bases are TGTGCCAGCAGTTCCGGGACAGGGAACTTC. It yields the protein CASSSGTGNF.

This clonotype was observed a handful of times. J is TRBJ1-6 and V is TRBV19, with D unresolved. Deletions cut 9 bases from V and 5 bases from J, with 11 bases between. The CDR3 spans 13 residues. Germline CDR1 LNHDA, CDR2 SQIVND (reference sequence). The CDR3 is CASRAGNNSPLHF. The DNA of the CDR3 is TGTGCCAGCCGTGCCGGAAATAATTCACCCCTCCACTTT.

The V call is TRBV15, the J call TRBJ2-7; maybe TRBD1 (6 bases). Looked up from germline, CDR1 is LNHNV and CDR2 is YYDKDF (reference sequence). The CDR3 runs 15 residues. Trimming took 1 base from V and 0 from J, leaving 10 bases between them. The CDR3 loop reads CATSRGTDASYEQYF. The CDR3 region has the DNA TGTGCCACCAGCAGAGGGACAGACGCCTCCTACGAGCAGTACTTC.

The CDR3 reads CASSRNPGETYEQYF. The CDR3 coding sequence is TGTGCCAGCAGTCGGAACCCAGGGGAGACCTACGAGCAGTACTTC. The chain couples TRBV7-6 to TRBJ2-7, with D perhaps matching TRBD1 (6 bases). Trimming pared 6 bases from V and 2 bases from J, leaving 17 bases between. CDR3 size: 15 residues. Per the germline V gene, CDR1 is SGHVS and CDR2 is FNYEAQ.

The genes are TRBV6-4 and TRBJ1-6, with 10 bases lining up with TRBD1. Germline assignment: CDR1 MRHNA and CDR2 SNTAGT. The CDR3 covers 13 residues. V dropped 5 bases and J dropped 9; count of bases not matched to a gene: 1. CDR3 sequence reads: CASSRDRGSPLHF. In nucleotides, the CDR3 is TGTGCCAGCAGTCGGGACAGGGGTTCACCCCTCCACTTT.

Details on this clonotype: The junction differs from germline at one of its ends, possibly a read error. The chain links TRBV10-3 to TRBJ1-3, with a possible D match to TRBD1 (6 bases). The V gene's germline CDR1 is ENHRY and CDR2 SYGVKD. This CDR3 is 14 amino acids long. The CDR3 reads CAIRTQGAGNTIYF. CDR3 coding DNA: TGCGCCATCAGAACACAGGGAGCGGGAAACACCATATATTTT.

The chain links TRBV25-1 to TRBJ2-5, with D possibly being TRBD2 (5 bases). Germline lookup yields CDR1 MGHDK and CDR2 SYGVNS. Trimming took off 8 bases at V and 4 bases at J, with 20 bases between the two ends. The CDR3 sequence is 15 residues long. CDR3 region: CASQLGEGRRETQYF. The CDR3, as DNA: TGTGCCAGCCAACTCGGGGAAGGACGCCGAGAGACCCAGTACTTC.

Ten or more counts support this clonotype. This chain connects TRBV20-1 to TRBJ2-3; 11 nucleotides agree with TRBD2. CDR1 and CDR2 (germline): DFQATT, SNEGSKA (reference sequence). The V gene end was trimmed by 0 bases and the J gene end by 2 bases; junction bases not matched to a gene: 13. The CDR3 contains 19 residues. Here the CDR3 reads CSAREIAGGRSLLTDTQYF. The DNA of the CDR3 is TGCAGTGCTAGAGAAATAGCGGGGGGGAGGTCCCTACTCACAGATACGCAGTATTTT.

In its sample, this clonotype was seen many times. The rearrangement joins TRBV11-2 to TRBJ2-2; TRBD2 aligns across 12 bases. CDR3 length: 16 amino acids. Germline values: CDR1 SGHAT, CDR2 FQNNGV. The V and J ends lost 5 bases and 6 bases, in that order; junction bases with no gene match: 7. DNA for the CDR3: TGTGCCAGCAGCACCCTAGCGGGGGGGCTCTCCGGGGAGCTGTTTTTT. As protein: CASSTLAGGLSGELFF. The full variable domain, completed using reference TRBV11-2 and TRBJ2-2, is EAGVAQSPRYKIIEKRQSVAFWCNPISGHATLYWYQQILGQGPKLLIQFQNNGVVDDSQLPKDRFSAERLKGVDSTLKIQPAKLEDSAVYLCASSTLAGGLSGELFFGEGSRLTVL.

This clonotype has only a few counts. The rearrangement joins TRBV7-3 to TRBJ2-6, with a tentative D call TRBD2 (6 bases). V shed 2 bases and J shed 2 bases, with 7 bases lying between them. CDR1 is SGHTA, CDR2 FQGTGA, per germline. CDR3 length: 15 amino acids. CDR3 sequence: CASSLASAGANVLTF. The DNA of the CDR3 is TGTGCCAGCAGCTTAGCTAGCGCTGGGGCCAACGTCCTGACTTTC.

This clonotype has only one observation. The chain is built from TRBV5-1 and TRBJ1-1; no reliable D call. The CDR3 loop spans 17 amino acids. The germline V gene has CDR1 SGHRS and CDR2 YFSETQ. The V gene lost 3 bases and the J gene lost 1 base, with 19 bases spanning the gap. CDR3 sequence (DNA): TGCGCCAGCAGCTCATCCCCAGTCAGGACCGCGAACACTGAAGCTTTCTTT. It specifies CASSSSPVRTANTEAFF.

Many counts were recorded for this clonotype. The chain combines TRBV27 with TRBJ2-7, with D possibly matching TRBD1 (6 bases). V was shortened by 0 bases and J by 3 bases, with 6 bases between the two germline ends. The CDR3 length is 13 residues. Per germline, CDR1 MNHEY and CDR2 SMNVEV (reference sequence). The CDR3 coding sequence is TGTGCCAGCAGTTTATCGACAGGCTACGAGCAGTACTTC. Translated: CASSLSTGYEQYF.

The chain is built from TRBV11-2 and TRBJ1-4; D is perhaps TRBD1 (5 bases). This CDR3 has 16 residues. The V end was cut by 1 base, the J end by 6 bases, with 15 bases between. Germline V gene data show CDR1 as SGHAT and CDR2 as FQNNGV. CDR3 protein: CASSLAGTVGHEKLFF. The CDR3 DNA sequence: TGTGCCAGCAGCTTAGCGGGGACTGTGGGGCATGAAAAACTGTTTTTT.

This chain connects TRBV19 to TRBJ1-6; TRBD1 might be the D (5 bases). Germline V gene data show CDR1 as LNHDA and CDR2 as SQIVND (reference sequence). The germline V and J ends were trimmed by 0 bases and 4 bases, with 7 bases remaining between them. CDR3 length: 15 amino acids. The CDR3 DNA sequence: TGTGCCAGTAGTATAGACGGGGGGTATAATTCACCCCTCCACTTT. Translated: CASSIDGGYNSPLHF.

A note on this clonotype: An end of the junction differs from the germline gene, which may be a read error. The chain has TRBV6-5 and TRBJ1-5; 9 positions match TRBD1. There are 16 residues in the CDR3. In germline, CDR1 is MNHEY, CDR2 SVGAGI. The CDR3 DNA follows: TGTGCCATCAGTGACCCACCGGGACAGGGATCTCAGCCCCAGCATTTT. Its protein is CAISDPPGQGSQPQHF.

J is TRBJ2-7 and V is TRBV2; no firm D call. Germline lookup yields CDR1 SNHLY and CDR2 FYNNEI. V lost 3 bases and J 3 bases, leaving 9 bases between the germline ends. This CDR3 has 13 amino acids. The CDR3 spells CASSEPPLYEQYF. The CDR3 nucleotides are TGTGCCAGCAGTGAGCCCCCCCTCTACGAGCAGTACTTC.

This chain uses TRBV24-1 with TRBJ2-7; the match to TRBD2 covers 10 bases. J was trimmed by 6 bases and V by 6 bases; bases with no gene match: 7. Per the germline V gene, CDR1 is KGHDR and CDR2 is SFDVKD. The CDR3 has 14 residues. The CDR3 region is CATSRAGGQSEQYF. The CDR3 DNA follows: TGTGCCACCAGTCGAGCGGGAGGGCAATCCGAGCAGTACTTC.

This clonotype has only a few counts. The J gene is TRBJ2-1, the V gene TRBV7-2; tentative D call: TRBD1 (6 bases). The V gene's germline CDR1 is SGHTA and CDR2 FQGNSA. This CDR3 has 12 residues. With 5 bases removed from V and 7 bases from J, the gap between germline ends came to 9 bases. DNA of the CDR3: TGTGCCAGCAGCCGACAGGCAAATGAGCAGTTCTTC. Its translation: CASSRQANEQFF. The full variable domain, with the rest looked up from reference TRBV7-2 and TRBJ2-1, is GAGVSQSPSNKVTEKGKDVELRCDPISGHTALYWYRQSLGQGLEFLIYFQGNSAPDKSGLPSDRFSAERTGGSVSTLTIQRTQQEDSAVYLCASSRQANEQFFGPGTRLTVL.

This chain joins TRBV2 and TRBJ1-2, with a weak D call TRBD1 (5 bases). Trimming cost V 3 bases and J 10 bases, with 15 bases left between them. The CDR3 consists of 13 residues. Germline CDR1 SNHLY, CDR2 FYNNEI. The chain's CDR3 is CASSDNPGRLYTF. CDR3 sequence (DNA): TGTGCCAGCAGTGATAATCCGGGACGTCTCTACACCTTC.

For this clonotype: Since a much larger clone is just one base distant, this may be a read error. V usage is TRBV12-3 or TRBV12-4 and J usage is TRBJ1-1; TRBD1 might be the D (5 bases). This CDR3 is built from 16 residues. CDR3 DNA: TGTGCCAGCAGTCACCCTATTGCAGGGCCGGACACTGAAGCTCTCTTT. Translating it yields CASSHPIAGPDTEALF.

This clonotype was recorded many times. One junction end does not reproduce the germline sequence, and a read error may be involved. The chain uses TRBV6-5 and TRBJ1-4; D is uncertain. Germline V gene data show CDR1 as MNHEY and CDR2 as SVGAGI. The CDR3 runs 11 residues. The CDR3, as DNA: TGTGCCAGCAGTCCTAAACAAAACGGGGTTTTT. Translated: CASSPKQNGVF.

This clonotype was observed a single time. The chain combines TRBV20-1 with TRBJ1-6; 10 bases map to TRBD1. J lost 7 bases, V lost 3 bases, and 15 bases had no gene match. The CDR3 contains 18 residues. Germline V CDR1 and CDR2: DFQATT, SNEGSKA (reference sequence). CDR3 residues: CSASGPAGQGEGNSPLHF. CDR3 DNA sequence: TGCAGTGCTAGCGGGCCCGCAGGACAGGGGGAGGGAAATTCACCCCTCCACTTT.

This clonotype showed up just a few times. V and J are TRBV20-1 and TRBJ1-3; D may be TRBD1 (6 bases). The CDR3 consists of 13 residues. Between the trimmed V and J ends, which lost 4 bases and 3 bases, there was a span of 10 bases. Germline V CDR1 and CDR2: DFQATT, SNEGSKA (reference sequence). CDR3 region: CSANPQGGNTIYF. The CDR3 coding sequence is TGCAGTGCTAATCCACAGGGTGGAAACACCATATATTTT.

This clonotype was seen more than once but under ten times. The rearrangement uses TRBV7-9 and TRBJ2-7; 10 bases align to TRBD2. The trim removed 2 bases at V and 0 bases at J, leaving 4 bases unmatched. The V gene's germline CDR1 is SEHNR and CDR2 FQNEAQ (reference sequence). The CDR3 has 16 amino acids. This CDR3 is CASSLLAGGPSYEQYF. CDR3 coding DNA: TGTGCCAGCAGCTTATTAGCGGGGGGCCCCTCCTACGAGCAGTACTTC.

The genes are TRBV25-1 and TRBJ2-5; D may be TRBD1 or TRBD2 (5 bases each). There are 14 residues in the CDR3. Germline V gives CDR1 MGHDK, CDR2 SYGVNS. V was cut by 3 bases and J by 5 bases, with 13 bases left in between. CDR3 coding DNA: TGTGCCAGCAGTGATCCGACGGGACGGGAGACCCAGTACTTC. Residues: CASSDPTGRETQYF. Full variable domain (missing parts from reference TRBV25-1 and TRBJ2-5): EADIYQTPRYLVIGTGKKITLECSQTMGHDKMYWYQQDPGMELHLIHYSYGVNSTEKGDLSSESTVSRIRTEHFPLTLESARPSHTSQYLCASSDPTGRETQYFGPGTRLLVL.

There are a few counts of this clonotype. CDR3 in amino acids: CASSLRQGYSPLHF. The CDR3 nucleotides are TGTGCCAGCAGCTTGAGGCAGGGCTATTCACCCCTCCACTTT. The chain is built from TRBV5-6 and TRBJ1-6; D might be TRBD1 (5 bases). Germline lookup yields CDR1 SGHDT and CDR2 YYEEEE. The CDR3 runs to 14 residues. Trimming left V 1 base short and J 8 bases short, with 10 bases between.

The V gene is TRBV29-1, the J gene TRBJ2-3, with 8 bases lining up with TRBD2. CDR1 and CDR2 from the germline V gene are SQVTM and ANQGSEA. Trimming at V came to 7 bases and at J to 4 bases, leaving 13 bases not matched to a gene. CDR3 length equals 15 residues. Here the CDR3 DNA reads TGCAGCGCCGTACGGGCGGGAGGAGCTGCAGATACGCAGTATTTT. It specifies CSAVRAGGAADTQYF.

V and J are TRBV29-1 and TRBJ2-7; 10 bases match TRBD1. Germline V gene sequence: CDR1 SQVTM, CDR2 ANQGSEA. This CDR3 spans 14 amino acids. The V segment lost 7 bases and the J segment 5 bases; nucleotides outside the gene matches: 11. CDR3 sequence reads: CSALGQGRVDEQYF. In nucleotides, the CDR3 is TGCAGCGCATTGGGACAGGGGCGGGTTGACGAGCAGTACTTC.

This clonotype was seen more than once but under ten times. The J gene is TRBJ1-1, the V gene TRBV28; TRBD1 matches 11 bases. The germline gives CDR1 MDHEN, CDR2 SYDVKM. This CDR3 has 19 amino acids. J lost 3 bases, V lost 7 bases, and 19 bases had no gene match. CDR3 coding DNA: TGTGCCAGCACTCCCATAGGGACAGGGGGTATACTACCTGACACTGAAGCTTTCTTT. This translates into CASTPIGTGGILPDTEAFF.

Turning to this clonotype: Lacking the conserved final phenylalanine or tryptophan, this CDR3 likely reflects a read error. The genes are TRBV7-9 and TRBJ1-1; 12 positions match TRBD1. The germline V gene encodes CDR1 SEHNR and CDR2 FQNEAQ (reference sequence). This CDR3 is built from 15 residues. The CDR3 here is CASSPGTGGYTVAFL. In DNA form, the CDR3 reads TGTGCCAGCAGTCCCGGGACAGGGGGCTACACTGTAGCTTTCTTA.

The V call is TRBV6-2 or TRBV6-3, the J call TRBJ1-2; unclear D gene. The CDR3 runs 12 residues. In germline, CDR1 is MNHEY, CDR2 SVGEGT. V was shortened by 5 bases and J by 6 bases, with 10 bases between the two germline ends. CDR3 nucleotides: TGTGCCAGCAGTCCGACGGGTAATGGCTACACCTTC. Translating it yields CASSPTGNGYTF.

CDR3 in amino acids: CASSLGPQGSPLHF. The CDR3 DNA sequence: TGTGCCAGCAGCTTAGGACCACAGGGTTCACCCCTCCACTTT. The chain recombines TRBV7-6 with TRBJ1-6; D might be TRBD1 (6 bases). This CDR3 comprises 14 residues. V dropped 1 base and J dropped 9 bases, with 10 bases sitting between them. CDR1 and CDR2 from the germline V gene are SGHVS and FNYEAQ.